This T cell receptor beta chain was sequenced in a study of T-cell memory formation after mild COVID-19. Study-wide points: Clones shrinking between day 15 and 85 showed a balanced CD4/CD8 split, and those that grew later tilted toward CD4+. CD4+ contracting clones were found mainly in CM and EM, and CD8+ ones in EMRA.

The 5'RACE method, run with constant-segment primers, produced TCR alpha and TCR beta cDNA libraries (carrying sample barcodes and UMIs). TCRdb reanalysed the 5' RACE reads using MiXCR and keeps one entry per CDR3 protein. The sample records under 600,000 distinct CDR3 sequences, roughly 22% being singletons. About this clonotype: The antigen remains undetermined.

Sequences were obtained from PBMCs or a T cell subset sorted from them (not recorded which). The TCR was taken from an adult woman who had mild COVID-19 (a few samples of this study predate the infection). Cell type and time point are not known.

CDR3 DNA sequence: TGTGCCAGCAGCGTAGGGAGCGGGGGGATGGGGGATACGCAGTATTTT. Translating it yields CASSVGSGGMGDTQYF. The chain carries TRBV9 and TRBJ2-3; 9 positions match TRBD2. Germline CDR1 SGDLS, CDR2 YYNGEE. The CDR3 sequence is 16 residues long. V gave up 0 bases and J gave up 6 bases; unmatched junction bases: 8.